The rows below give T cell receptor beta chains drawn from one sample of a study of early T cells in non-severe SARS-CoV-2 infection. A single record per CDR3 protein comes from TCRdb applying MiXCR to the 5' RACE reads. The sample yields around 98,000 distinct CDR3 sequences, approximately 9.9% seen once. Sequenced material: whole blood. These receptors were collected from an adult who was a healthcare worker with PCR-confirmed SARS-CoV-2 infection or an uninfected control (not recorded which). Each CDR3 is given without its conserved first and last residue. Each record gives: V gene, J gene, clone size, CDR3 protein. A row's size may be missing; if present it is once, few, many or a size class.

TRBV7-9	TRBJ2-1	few	ASSPGQVLYNEQF
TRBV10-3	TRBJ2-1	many	AISQTGTSGYNEQF
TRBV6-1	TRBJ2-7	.	ASSERGSSEQY
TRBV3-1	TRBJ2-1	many	ASSPHRDRLNEQF
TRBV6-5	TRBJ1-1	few	ASSANGANTEAF
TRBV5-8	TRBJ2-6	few	ASSWGDVHSGANVLT
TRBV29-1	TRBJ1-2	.	SVTGGAGYGYT
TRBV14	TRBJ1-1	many	ASSRQEGTEAF
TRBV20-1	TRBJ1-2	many	SASQPPGNYGYT
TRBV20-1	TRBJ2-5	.	SARDRGTAKETQY
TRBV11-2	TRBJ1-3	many	ASSLDARAENTIY
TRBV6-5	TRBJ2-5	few	ASSYSWSVRETQY
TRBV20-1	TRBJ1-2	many	SAEGGNGYT
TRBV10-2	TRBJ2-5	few	ASSESIGAGATQY
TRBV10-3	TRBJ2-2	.	AIRPGLASSGELF
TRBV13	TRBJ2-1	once	ASSLGQGLALSEQF
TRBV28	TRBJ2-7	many	ASSQAAGSLREQY
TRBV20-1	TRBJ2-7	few	SANKGSYAYEQY
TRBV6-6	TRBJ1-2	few	ASSYSSQNYGYT
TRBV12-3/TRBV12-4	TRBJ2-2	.	ASSPSPGAAIGELF